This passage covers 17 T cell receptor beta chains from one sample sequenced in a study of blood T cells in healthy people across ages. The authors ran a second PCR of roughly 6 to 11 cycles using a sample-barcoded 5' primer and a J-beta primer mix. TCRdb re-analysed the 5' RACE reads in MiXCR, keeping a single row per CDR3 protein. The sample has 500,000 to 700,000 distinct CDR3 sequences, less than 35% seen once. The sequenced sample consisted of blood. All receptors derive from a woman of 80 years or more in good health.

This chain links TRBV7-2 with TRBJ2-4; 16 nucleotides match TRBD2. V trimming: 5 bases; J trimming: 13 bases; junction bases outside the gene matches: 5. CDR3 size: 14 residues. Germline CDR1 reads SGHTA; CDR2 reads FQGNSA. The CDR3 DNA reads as TGTGCCAGCAGCCAGGGACTAGCGGGAGGGAAGCAGTACTTC. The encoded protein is CASSQGLAGGKQYF. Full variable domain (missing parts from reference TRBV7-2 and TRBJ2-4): GAGVSQSPSNKVTEKGKDVELRCDPISGHTALYWYRQSLGQGLEFLIYFQGNSAPDKSGLPSDRFSAERTGGSVSTLTIQRTQQEDSAVYLCASSQGLAGGKQYFGAGTRLSVL.

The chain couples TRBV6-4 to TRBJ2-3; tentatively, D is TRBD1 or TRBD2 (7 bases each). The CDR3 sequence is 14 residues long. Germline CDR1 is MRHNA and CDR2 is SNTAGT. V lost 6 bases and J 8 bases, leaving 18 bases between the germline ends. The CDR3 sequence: CASRARLAGGTQYF. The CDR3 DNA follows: TGTGCCAGCAGGGCGCGACTAGCAGGGGGTACGCAGTATTTT.

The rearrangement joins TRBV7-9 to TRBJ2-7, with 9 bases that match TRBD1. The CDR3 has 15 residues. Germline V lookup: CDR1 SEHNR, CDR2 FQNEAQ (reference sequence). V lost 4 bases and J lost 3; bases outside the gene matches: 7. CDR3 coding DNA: TGTGCCAGCAGCTCTCTGGACAGGGGAGACTACGAGCAGTACTTC. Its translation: CASSSLDRGDYEQYF.

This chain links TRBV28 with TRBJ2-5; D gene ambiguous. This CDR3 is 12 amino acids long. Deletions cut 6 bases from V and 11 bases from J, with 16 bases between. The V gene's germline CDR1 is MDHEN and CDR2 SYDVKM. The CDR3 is CASSQNRLEQYF. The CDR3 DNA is TGTGCCAGCAGCCAGAACAGATTAGAGCAGTACTTC.

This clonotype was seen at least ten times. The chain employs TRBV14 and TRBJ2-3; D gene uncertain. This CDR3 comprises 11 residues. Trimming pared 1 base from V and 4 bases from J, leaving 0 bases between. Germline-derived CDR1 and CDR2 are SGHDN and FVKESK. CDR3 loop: CASSQADTQYF. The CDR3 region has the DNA TGTGCCAGCAGCCAAGCAGATACGCAGTATTTT.

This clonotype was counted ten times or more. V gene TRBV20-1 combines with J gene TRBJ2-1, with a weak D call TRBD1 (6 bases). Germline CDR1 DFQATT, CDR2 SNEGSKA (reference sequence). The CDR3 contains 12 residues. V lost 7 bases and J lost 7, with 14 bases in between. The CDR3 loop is CSVRAGDNEQFF. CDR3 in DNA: TGCAGTGTTCGGGCAGGGGATAATGAGCAGTTCTTC.

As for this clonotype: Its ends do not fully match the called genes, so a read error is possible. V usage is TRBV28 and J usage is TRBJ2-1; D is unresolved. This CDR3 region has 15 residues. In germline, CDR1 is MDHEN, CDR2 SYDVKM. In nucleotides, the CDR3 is TGTGCCAGCAGTTTGCCTGGAAGCTCCCACAATGAGCAGTTCTTC. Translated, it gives CASSLPGSSHNEQFF.

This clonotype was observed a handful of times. In nucleotides, the CDR3 is TGCGCCAGCAGCTTGGAGCCGGGGCCCGATAATTCACCCCTCCACTTT. It codes for CASSLEPGPDNSPLHF. V and J are TRBV5-1 and TRBJ1-6; weak D call: TRBD1 (5 bases). The CDR3 length is 16 residues. CDR1 is SGHRS, CDR2 YFSETQ, per germline. Trimming removed 0 bases at V and 5 bases at J, with 12 bases between.

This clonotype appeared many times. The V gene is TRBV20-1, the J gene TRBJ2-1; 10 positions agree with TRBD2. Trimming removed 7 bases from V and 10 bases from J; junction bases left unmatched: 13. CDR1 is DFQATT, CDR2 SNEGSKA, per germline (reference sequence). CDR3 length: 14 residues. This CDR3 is CSVKRGGPSYEQFF. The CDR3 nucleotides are TGCAGTGTTAAGCGGGGGGGTCCGTCATACGAGCAGTTCTTC.

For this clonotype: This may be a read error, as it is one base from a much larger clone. CDR3 DNA sequence: TGTGCCAGGAGGAGCGGGGGGGGTCCCTACGAGCAGTACTTC. Translated, it gives CARRSGGGPYEQYF. The genes are TRBV30 and TRBJ2-7; 10 bases agree with TRBD2. The CDR3 runs 14 residues. Per germline, CDR1 GTSNPN and CDR2 SVGIG (reference sequence). The full variable domain, completed using reference TRBV30 and TRBJ2-7, is SQTIHQWPATLVQPVGSPLSLECTVEGTSNPNLYWYRQAAGRGLQLLFYSVGIGQISSEVPQNLSASRPQDRQFILSSKKLLLSDSGFYLCARRSGGGPYEQYFGPGTRLTVT.

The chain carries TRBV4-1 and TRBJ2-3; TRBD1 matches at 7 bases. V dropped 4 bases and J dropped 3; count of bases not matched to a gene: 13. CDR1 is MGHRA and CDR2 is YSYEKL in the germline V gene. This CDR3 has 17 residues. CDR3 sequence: CASSPYVRGGKTDTQYF. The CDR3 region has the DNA TGCGCCAGCAGCCCCTACGTAAGAGGGGGCAAAACAGATACGCAGTATTTT.

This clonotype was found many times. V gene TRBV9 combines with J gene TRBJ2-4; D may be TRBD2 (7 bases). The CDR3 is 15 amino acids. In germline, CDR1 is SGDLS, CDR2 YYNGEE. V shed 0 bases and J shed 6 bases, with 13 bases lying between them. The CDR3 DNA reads TGTGCCAGCAGCGTAGCGGGGGGCGCGGGAAACATTCAGTACTTC. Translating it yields CASSVAGGAGNIQYF.

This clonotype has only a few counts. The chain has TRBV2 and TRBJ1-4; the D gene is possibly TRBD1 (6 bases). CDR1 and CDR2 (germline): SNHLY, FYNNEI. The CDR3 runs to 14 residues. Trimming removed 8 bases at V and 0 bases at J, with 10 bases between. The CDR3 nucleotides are TGTGCCAGCCGGGGGCAGGCAACTAATGAAAAACTGTTTTTT. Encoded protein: CASRGQATNEKLFF.

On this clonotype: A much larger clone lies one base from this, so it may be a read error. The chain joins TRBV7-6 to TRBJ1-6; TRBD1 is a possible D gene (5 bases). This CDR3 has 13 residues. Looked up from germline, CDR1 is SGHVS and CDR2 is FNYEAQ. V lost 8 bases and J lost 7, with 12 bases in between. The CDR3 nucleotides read TGTGCCAGCCCCCAGGGAGGGAATTCACCCCTCCACTTT. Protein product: CASPQGGNSPLHF.

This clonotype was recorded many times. CDR3 bases: TGTGCCAGCAGTGAAAGCTGGGGGCCCACAGATACGCAGTATTTT. Its protein is CASSESWGPTDTQYF. The chain combines TRBV6-1 with TRBJ2-3; D possibly corresponds to TRBD1 (6 bases). The CDR3 covers 15 residues. The germline CDR1 and CDR2 sequences are MNHNS and SASEGT. V dropped 2 bases and J dropped 2 bases, with 11 bases sitting between them.

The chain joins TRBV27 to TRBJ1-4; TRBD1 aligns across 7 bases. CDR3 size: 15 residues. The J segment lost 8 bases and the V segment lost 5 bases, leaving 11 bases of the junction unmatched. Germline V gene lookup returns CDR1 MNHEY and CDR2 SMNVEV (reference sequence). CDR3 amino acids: CASSGRRQGEEKLFF. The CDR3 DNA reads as TGTGCCAGCAGTGGACGCCGACAGGGAGAAGAAAAACTGTTTTTT.

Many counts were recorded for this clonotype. The CDR3 DNA sequence: TGTGCCAGCAGCTTAATAGGGGTCACAGATACGCAGTATTTT. Its protein product is CASSLIGVTDTQYF. V gene TRBV5-5 combines with J gene TRBJ2-3, with D tentatively TRBD1 (5 bases). Deletions cut 2 bases from V and 2 bases from J, with 9 bases between. The CDR3 covers 14 residues. Germline CDR1 is SGHKS and CDR2 is YYEKEE (reference sequence). The full variable domain, rest sourced from reference TRBV5-5 and TRBJ2-3, is DAGVTQSPTHLIKTRGQQVTLRCSPISGHKSVSWYQQVLGQGPQFIFQYYEKEERGRGNFPDRFSARQFPNYSSELNVNALLLGDSALYLCASSLIGVTDTQYFGPGTRLTVL.